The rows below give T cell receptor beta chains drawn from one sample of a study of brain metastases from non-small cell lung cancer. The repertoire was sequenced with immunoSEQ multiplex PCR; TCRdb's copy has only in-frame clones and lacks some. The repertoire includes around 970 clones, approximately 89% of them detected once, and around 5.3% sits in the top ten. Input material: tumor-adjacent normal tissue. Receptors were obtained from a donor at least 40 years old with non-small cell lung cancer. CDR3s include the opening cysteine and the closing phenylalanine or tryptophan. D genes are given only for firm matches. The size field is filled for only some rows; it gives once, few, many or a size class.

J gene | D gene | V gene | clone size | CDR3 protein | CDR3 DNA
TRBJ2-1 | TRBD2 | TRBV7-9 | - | CASSRETSGGANEQFF | TGTGCCAGCAGCCGTGAGACTAGCGGGGGGGCGAATGAGCAGTTCTTC
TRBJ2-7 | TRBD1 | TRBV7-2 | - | CASSDRDRASYEQYF | TGTGCCAGCAGCGACCGGGACAGGGCTTCCTACGAGCAGTACTTC
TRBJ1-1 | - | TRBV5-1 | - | CASSFVGGVNTEAFF | TGCGCCAGCAGCTTTGTAGGGGGAGTCAACACTGAAGCTTTCTTT
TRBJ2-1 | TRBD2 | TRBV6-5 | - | CASSYSSRGVYNEQFF | TGTGCCAGCAGTTACTCTTCGCGGGGGGTCTACAATGAGCAGTTCTTC
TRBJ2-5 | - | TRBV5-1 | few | CASSQNRGGQETQYF | TGCGCCAGCAGCCAAAACAGGGGAGGTCAAGAGACCCAGTACTTC
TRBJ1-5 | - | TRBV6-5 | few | CASSQGYNQPQHF | TGTGCCAGCAGTCAGGGGTACAATCAGCCCCAGCATTTT
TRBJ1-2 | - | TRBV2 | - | CASDRVPTSNYGYTF | TGTGCCAGCGACCGGGTACCGACTTCGAACTATGGCTACACCTTC
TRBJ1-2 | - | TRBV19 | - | CASSTSRDLTNYGYTF | TGTGCCAGTAGTACCAGCCGGGACCTAACTAACTATGGCTACACCTTC
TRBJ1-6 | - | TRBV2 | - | CASSPLYSPLHF | TGTGCCAGCAGCCCACTTTATTCACCCCTCCACTTT
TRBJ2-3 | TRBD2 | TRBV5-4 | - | CASSSGTSGGFDTQYF | TGTGCCAGCAGCTCCGGGACTAGCGGCGGATTTGATACGCAGTATTTT
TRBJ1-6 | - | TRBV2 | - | CASTLGDASPLHF | TGTGCCAGCACCTTAGGGGATGCTTCACCCCTCCACTTT
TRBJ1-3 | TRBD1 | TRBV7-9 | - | CASSWGQGGNTIYF | TGTGCCAGCAGCTGGGGACAGGGAGGAAACACCATATATTTT
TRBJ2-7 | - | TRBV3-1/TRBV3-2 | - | CASSQDWAGLEQYF | TGTGCCAGCAGCCAAGATTGGGCTGGTCTCGAGCAGTACTTC
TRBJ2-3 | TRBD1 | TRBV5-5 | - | CASSLAGQGKDTQYF | TGTGCCAGCAGCTTAGCGGGACAGGGTAAAGATACGCAGTATTTT
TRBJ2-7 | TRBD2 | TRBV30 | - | CAWSRPSSGADEQYF | TGTGCCTGGAGTCGTCCGTCTAGCGGAGCCGACGAGCAGTACTTC
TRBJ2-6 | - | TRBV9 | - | CASREQGSGANVLTF | TGTGCCAGCAGGGAACAGGGATCTGGGGCCAACGTCCTGACTTTC
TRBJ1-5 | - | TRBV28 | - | CASSLSAGVWSNQPQHF | TGTGCCAGCAGTTTAAGCGCAGGCGTTTGGAGCAATCAGCCCCAGCATTTT
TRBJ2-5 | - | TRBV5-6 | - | CASSLGTADPGGETQYF | TGTGCCAGCAGCCTGGGGACCGCCGACCCTGGCGGGGAGACCCAGTACTTC
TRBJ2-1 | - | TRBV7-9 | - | CASSLGGSHEQFF | TGTGCCAGCAGCTTAGGAGGGTCCCATGAGCAGTTCTTC
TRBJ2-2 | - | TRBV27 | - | CASSLLARTGELFF | TGTGCCAGCAGTTTGTTAGCGAGAACCGGGGAGCTGTTTTTT
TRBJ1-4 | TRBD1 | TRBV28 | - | CASSPGQGASNEKLFF | TGTGCCAGCAGTCCGGGACAGGGGGCCTCAAATGAAAAACTGTTTTTT
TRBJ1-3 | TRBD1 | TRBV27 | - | CASSPDRASQNSGNTIYF | TGTGCCAGCAGCCCGGACAGGGCCTCTCAAAACTCTGGAAACACCATATATTTT
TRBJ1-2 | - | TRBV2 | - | CASSEAPMGDGGYTF | TGTGCCAGCAGTGAAGCCCCTATGGGGGACGGGGGCTACACCTTC
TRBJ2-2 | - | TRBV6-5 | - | CASTVENPRAGELFF | TGTGCCAGCACTGTTGAGAACCCTCGCGCCGGGGAGCTGTTTTTT
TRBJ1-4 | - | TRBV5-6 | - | CASSPGIANEKLFF | TGTGCCAGCAGCCCCGGGATTGCTAATGAAAAACTGTTTTTT
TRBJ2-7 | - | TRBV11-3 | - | CASSPNFGQSYEQYF | TGTGCCAGCAGCCCAAACTTCGGACAGTCCTACGAGCAGTACTTC
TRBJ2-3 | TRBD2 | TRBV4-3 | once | CASSQRGEAGWTDTQYF | TGCGCCAGCAGCCAGAGAGGGGAAGCGGGGTGGACAGATACGCAGTATTTT
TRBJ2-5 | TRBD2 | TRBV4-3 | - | CASSPTSVEETQYF | TGCGCCAGCAGCCCCACTAGCGTGGAGGAGACCCAGTACTTC
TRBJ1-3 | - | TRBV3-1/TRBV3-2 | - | CASSHMRTGTSGNTIYF | TGTGCCAGCAGCCATATGAGAACAGGGACCTCTGGAAACACCATATATTTT
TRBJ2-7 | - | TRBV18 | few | CASSPNSDEQYF | TGTGCCAGCTCACCAAATTCTGACGAGCAGTACTTC
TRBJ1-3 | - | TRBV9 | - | CASSVDAFKSSGNTIYF | TGTGCCAGCAGCGTAGATGCGTTCAAGAGCTCTGGAAACACCATATATTTT
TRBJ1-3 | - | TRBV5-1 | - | CASSLDSTGNTIYF | TGCGCCAGCAGCTTGGACAGTACTGGAAACACCATATATTTT
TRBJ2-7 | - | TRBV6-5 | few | CASSYSTDSTYEQYF | TGTGCCAGCAGTTACTCAACGGACAGTACTTACGAGCAGTACTTC
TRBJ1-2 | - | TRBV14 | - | CVSSQSGVHGYTF | TGTGTCAGCAGCCAATCGGGGGTCCATGGCTACACCTTC
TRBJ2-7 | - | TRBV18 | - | CASSPNSDEQYF | TGTGCTAGCTCACCAAATTCTGACGAGCAGTACTTC
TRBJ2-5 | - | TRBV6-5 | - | CASSYLGGETQYF | TGTGCCAGCAGTTACTTGGGCGGAGAGACCCAGTACTTC
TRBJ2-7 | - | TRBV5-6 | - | CASSSPTGPLYEQYF | TGTGCCAGCAGCTCACCCACCGGACCCCTATACGAGCAGTACTTC
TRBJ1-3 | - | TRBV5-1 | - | CASSSLTAASGNTIYF | TGCGCCAGCAGCTCGTTGACAGCTGCCTCTGGAAACACCATATATTTT